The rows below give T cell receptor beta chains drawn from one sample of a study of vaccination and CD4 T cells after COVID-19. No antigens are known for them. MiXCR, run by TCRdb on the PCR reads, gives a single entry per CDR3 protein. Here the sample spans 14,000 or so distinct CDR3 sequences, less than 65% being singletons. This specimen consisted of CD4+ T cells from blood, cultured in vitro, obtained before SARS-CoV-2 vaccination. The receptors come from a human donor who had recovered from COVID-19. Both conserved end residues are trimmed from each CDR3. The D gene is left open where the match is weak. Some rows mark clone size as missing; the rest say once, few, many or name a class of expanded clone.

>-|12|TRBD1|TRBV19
ASTVDRGNYGYT
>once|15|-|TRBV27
ASPNPTGLESNQPQH
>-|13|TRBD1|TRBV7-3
ASSLTAGGGYGYT
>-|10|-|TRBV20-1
SVNPRGETQY
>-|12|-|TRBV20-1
SASVRLGNTEAF
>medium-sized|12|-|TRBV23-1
ASSHGRYTDTQY
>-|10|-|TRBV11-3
ASSLDTAGAF
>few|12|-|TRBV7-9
ASSLGAGGTEAF
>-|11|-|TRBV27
ASARVWDTEAF
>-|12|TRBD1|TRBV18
ASSRDRVNSPLH
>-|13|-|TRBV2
ASSESGRRLDEQY
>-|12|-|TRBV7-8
ASSFWGETYEQY
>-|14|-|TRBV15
ATSTLPPGTAHEQF
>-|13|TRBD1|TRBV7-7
ASSLAGTGGNEQF
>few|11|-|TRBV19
ASSIDSNYGYT